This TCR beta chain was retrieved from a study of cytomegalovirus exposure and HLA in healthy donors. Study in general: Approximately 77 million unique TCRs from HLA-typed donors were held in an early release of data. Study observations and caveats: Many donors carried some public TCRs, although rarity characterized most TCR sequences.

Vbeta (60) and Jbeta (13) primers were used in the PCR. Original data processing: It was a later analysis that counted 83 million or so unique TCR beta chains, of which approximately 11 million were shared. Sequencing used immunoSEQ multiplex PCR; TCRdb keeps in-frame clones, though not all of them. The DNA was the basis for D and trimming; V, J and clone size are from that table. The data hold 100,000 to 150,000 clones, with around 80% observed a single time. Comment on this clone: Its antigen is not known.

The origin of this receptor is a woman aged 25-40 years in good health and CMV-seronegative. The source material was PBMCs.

CDR3 amino acids: CASSLFGTGRYNEQFF. In DNA form, the CDR3 reads TGTGCCAGCAGCTTGTTCGGCACGGGTCGATACAATGAGCAGTTCTTC. The chain couples TRBV5-5 to TRBJ2-1; D is uncertain. There are 16 residues in the CDR3. V lost 1 base and J lost 4, with 15 bases in between. CDR1 SGHKS and CDR2 YYEKEE come from the germline V gene (reference sequence).